These 27 T cell receptor beta chains were sequenced from one sample in a study of control samples from healthy donors and cancer patients. Sequencing used immunoSEQ multiplex PCR; TCRdb keeps in-frame clones, though not all of them. The repertoire holds 150,000 to 200,000 clones, with around 94% as singletons. The sequencing sample was made of blood. These receptors originate from a woman between 18 and 29 years old in good health.

This chain connects TRBV5-1 to TRBJ2-1; TRBD2 matches at 12 bases. V lost 4 bases to trimming and J lost 7 bases; unmatched junction nucleotides: 9. This CDR3 contains 16 residues. Germline V gives CDR1 SGHRS, CDR2 YFSETQ. In nucleotides, the CDR3 is TGCGCCAGCAGCCCCGAGGGGCTAGCGGGGGGGAATGAGCAGTTCTTC. Protein: CASSPEGLAGGNEQFF.

This clone has only one observation. The DNA of the CDR3 is TGTGCCAGCAGCGTAAGCCAGCACCCGAACACTGAAGCTTTCTTT. Its translation: CASSVSQHPNTEAFF. The chain uses TRBV7-8 and TRBJ1-1; D is undetermined. Trimming stripped 5 bases from V and 1 base from J, with 14 bases between. CDR1 is SGHVS and CDR2 is FQNEAQ in the germline V gene. This CDR3 is built from 15 residues.

The chain links TRBV9 to TRBJ1-4, with 7 bases matching TRBD1. Germline loops: CDR1 SGDLS, CDR2 YYNGEE. CDR3 length: 13 amino acids. After removal of 0 bases from V and 7 bases from J, the junction contained 0 bases not matched to a gene. The CDR3 DNA sequence: TGTGCCAGCAGCGTAGGGACAGGTGAAAAACTGTTTTTT. Its translation: CASSVGTGEKLFF. The full variable domain, with the rest looked up from reference TRBV9 and TRBJ1-4, is DSGVTQTPKHLITATGQRVTLRCSPRSGDLSVYWYQQSLDQGLQFLIQYYNGEERAKGNILERFSAQQFPDLHSELNLSSLELGDSALYFCASSVGTGEKLFFGSGTQLSVL.

On this clone itself: The sample holds other DNA sequences that translate to the same CDR3. The chain couples TRBV5-6 to TRBJ2-7; no definite D call. The V and J ends lost 1 base and 0 bases respectively, with 2 bases between them. Germline CDR1 is SGHDT and CDR2 is YYEEEE. This CDR3 is built from 12 residues. The CDR3 region is CASSLTSYEQYF. Written as DNA, the CDR3 is TGTGCCAGCAGCTTGACCTCCTACGAGCAGTACTTC.

The chain uses TRBV7-8 and TRBJ2-1; 14 bases are a match to TRBD2. The germline CDR1 and CDR2 sequences are SGHVS and FQNEAQ. The CDR3 consists of 19 residues. V was clipped by 1 base and J by 0 bases; unmatched bases: 5. CDR3 bases: TGTGCCAGCAGCTTAGGGGCCGGGACTAGCGGGAGCTCCTACAATGAGCAGTTCTTC. This sequence encodes CASSLGAGTSGSSYNEQFF.

This sequence joins TRBV6-2 or TRBV6-3 and TRBJ1-6; D not resolved. Germline CDR1 MNHEY, CDR2 SVGEGT. V lost 1 base to trimming and J lost 8 bases, with 9 bases between them. The CDR3 extends over 14 amino acids. CDR3 residues: CASSYWALDSPLHF. The CDR3 DNA follows: TGTGCCAGCAGTTACTGGGCCTTGGATTCACCCCTCCACTTT.

This chain joins TRBV19 and TRBJ1-5, with D maybe TRBD1 (6 bases). CDR3 size: 19 residues. Trimming left V 5 bases short and J 2 bases short, with 25 bases between. From germline, CDR1 is LNHDA and CDR2 SQIVND (reference sequence). CDR3 DNA sequence: TGTGCCAGTAGTTCGACCGCTCGGGGGGCAGGGAAGCGCAATCAGCCCCAGCATTTT. It codes for CASSSTARGAGKRNQPQHF.

Remarks on this clone: The missing conserved phenylalanine or tryptophan at the end of this CDR3 makes a read error likely. The DNA is omitted, as the CDR3 cannot be located on it reliably, and the CDR3 follows TCRdb's listing. The V and J genes are TRBV18 and TRBJ1-1; no check of the table's D call, TRBD1, against the DNA was made. The CDR3 is 9 residues long, counting both termini. Germline V lookup: CDR1 KGHSH, CDR2 LQKENI. The CDR3 loop reads CASSRGGDG.

CDR3 in DNA: TGTGCCACCAGTGATTCGTCGACACCCACAGGCTACACCTTC. It is translated as CATSDSSTPTGYTF. The chain combines TRBV24-1 with TRBJ1-2; D is unresolved. The CDR3 runs 14 residues. CDR1 KGHDR and CDR2 SFDVKD come from the germline V gene. Trimming removed 2 bases at V and 8 bases at J, with 14 bases between.

V is TRBV7-9 and J is TRBJ2-3; 8 positions match TRBD2. Per germline, CDR1 SEHNR and CDR2 FQNEAQ (reference sequence). Unmatched junction bases numbered 10, after V lost 3 bases and J lost 8 bases. There are 15 residues in the CDR3. This CDR3 is CASSFESGSGATQYF. The DNA for the CDR3 is TGTGCCAGCAGCTTCGAGAGCGGGAGTGGGGCTACGCAGTATTTT. The full variable domain, its missing parts supplied by reference TRBV7-9 and TRBJ2-3, is DTGVSQNPRHKITKRGQNVTFRCDPISEHNRLYWYRQTLGQGPEFLTYFQNEAQLEKSRLLSDRFSAERPKGSFSTLEIQRTEQGDSAMYLCASSFESGSGATQYFGPGTRLTVL.

V usage is TRBV7-2 and J usage is TRBJ1-1; D gene unclear. Trimming took off 3 bases at V and 4 bases at J, with 9 bases between the two ends. The CDR3 is made up of 13 amino acids. From germline, CDR1 is SGHTA and CDR2 FQGNSA. In DNA, the CDR3 is TGTGCCAGCAGCTTGAGGGTATCCACTGAAGCTTTCTTT. This sequence encodes CASSLRVSTEAFF.

The chain links TRBV3-1 (or the pseudogene TRBV3-2) to TRBJ1-1, with no clear D. In germline, CDR1 is LGHDT, CDR2 YNNKEL (reference sequence). This CDR3 contains 14 residues. The V end lost 0 bases, the J end lost 3 bases, and 8 bases lay between the germline ends. CDR3 sequence: CASSQERLDTEAFF. The CDR3 nucleotides are TGTGCCAGCAGCCAAGAACGCTTGGACACTGAAGCTTTCTTT.

The chain carries TRBV6-2 or TRBV6-3 and TRBJ1-2; 9 nucleotides agree with TRBD1. Germline assignment: CDR1 MNHEY and CDR2 SVGEGT. V shed 2 bases, J shed 7 bases, and the junction held 11 bases outside the gene matches. CDR3 length equals 16 residues. The CDR3 DNA follows: TGTGCCAGCAGTTACCTTCGGGACAGGGCAGGATTTGGCTACACCTTC. Its protein is CASSYLRDRAGFGYTF.

With respect to this clone: Other DNA sequences in the same sample also yield this CDR3. This chain uses TRBV4-2 with TRBJ2-7; D could derive from TRBD1 or TRBD2 (5 bases each). The ends were cut back, 4 bases at V and 5 bases at J, with 15 bases in the middle. The CDR3 sequence is 14 residues long. Germline V gene data show CDR1 as LGHNA and CDR2 as YNFKEQ. This chain's CDR3 is CASSLVGGGNEQYF. The CDR3 bases are TGTGCCAGCAGCCTCGTTGGGGGTGGTAACGAGCAGTACTTC.

With regard to this clone: A junction end diverges from the germline sequence, so it may reflect a read error. The chain is built from TRBV7-7 and TRBJ2-1; either TRBD1 or TRBD2 may supply D (5 bases each). Germline-derived CDR1 and CDR2 are SSHAT and FNYEAQ (reference sequence). CDR3 size: 14 residues. Written as DNA, the CDR3 is TGTGCTAGCAGCTCCCCGGGACCCTACAATGAGCAGTTCTTC. Its protein is CASSSPGPYNEQFF.

This rearrangement joins TRBV19 to TRBJ1-2; D ambiguous. Trimming pared 2 bases from V and 7 bases from J, leaving 11 bases between. The germline CDR1 and CDR2 sequences are LNHDA and SQIVND (reference sequence). The CDR3 spans 13 residues. The CDR3 sequence: CASSITAGSGYTF. The CDR3 nucleotides read TGTGCCAGTAGTATAACGGCGGGAAGTGGCTACACCTTC.

The J gene is TRBJ2-3, the V gene TRBV5-6; possible D gene TRBD1, 6 bases. The CDR3 extends over 15 amino acids. Germline lookup yields CDR1 SGHDT and CDR2 YYEEEE. V was pared by 4 bases and J by 6 bases, with 18 bases between. The CDR3 sequence: CASSPIATGPDTQYF. CDR3 coding DNA: TGTGCCAGCAGCCCGATCGCTACAGGGCCCGATACGCAGTATTTT.

The chain employs TRBV5-6 and TRBJ2-7; D is tentatively TRBD1 or TRBD2 (6 bases each). V lost 4 bases to trimming and J lost 3 bases, with 23 bases between them. Germline CDR1 and CDR2: SGHDT and YYEEEE. The CDR3 runs to 17 residues. Written as DNA, the CDR3 is TGTGCCAGCAGCGGGCCCTGGGGCGGGACACCTATCTACGAGCAGTACTTC. This sequence encodes CASSGPWGGTPIYEQYF.

The chain carries TRBV6-5 and TRBJ1-1, with TRBD1 matching 10 bases. The CDR3 is 12 residues long. J gave up 12 bases and V 2 bases, and 3 bases lay outside the gene matches. Germline-derived CDR1 and CDR2 are MNHEY and SVGAGI. The CDR3 DNA follows: TGTGCCAGCAGTTACGGGACAGGGGAAACTTTCTTT. Amino acids: CASSYGTGETFF.

The gene calls are TRBV11-2 and TRBJ2-1; 9 bases match TRBD2. The CDR3 has 17 residues. Germline V gives CDR1 SGHAT, CDR2 FQNNGV. The J segment lost 8 bases and the V segment lost 4 bases, leaving 15 bases of the junction unmatched. CDR3 coding DNA: TGTGCCAGCAGCTCCGGGGGCATTACTAGCGGGCTCCATGAGCAGTTCTTC. This encodes CASSSGGITSGLHEQFF.

This sequence joins TRBV25-1 and TRBJ1-6; D call uncertain. The germline V gene has CDR1 MGHDK and CDR2 SYGVNS. CDR3 length: 12 residues. Trimming shortened V by 1 base and J by 12 bases, and 7 bases separated the two germline ends. The CDR3 spells CASSEWKGPLHF. For the CDR3, the DNA is TGTGCCAGCAGTGAATGGAAAGGACCCCTCCACTTT.

This clone has only one observation. This chain connects TRBV12-3 or TRBV12-4 to TRBJ2-1; D is undetermined. The CDR3 loop spans 12 amino acids. The V end lost 1 base, the J end lost 10 bases, and 8 bases lay between the germline ends. The CDR3 DNA reads TGTGCCAGCAGTTTAGGGCTCGCAGAGCAGTTCTTC. Translating it yields CASSLGLAEQFF.

This rearrangement joins TRBV10-2 to TRBJ1-3, with D uncertain. CDR3 length equals 17 residues. V dropped 0 bases and J dropped 1 base, with 13 bases sitting between them. In germline, CDR1 is WSHSY, CDR2 SAAADI. CDR3 sequence reads: CASSESNLGFSGNTIYF. CDR3 bases: TGCGCCAGCAGTGAGTCGAACCTGGGATTTTCTGGAAACACCATATATTTT.

The gene calls are TRBV7-2 and TRBJ2-7, with D possibly TRBD1 on 6 matching bases. The CDR3 sequence is 13 residues long. The V gene's germline CDR1 is SGHTA and CDR2 FQGNSA. V was pared by 5 bases and J by 13 bases, with 21 bases between. CDR3 sequence: CASSTRGQPESYF. The CDR3 DNA reads as TGTGCCAGCAGCACCCGAGGACAGCCAGAATCTTACTTC. Filled out from reference TRBV7-2 and TRBJ2-7, the complete variable domain reads GAGVSQSPSNKVTEKGKDVELRCDPISGHTALYWYRQSLGQGLEFLIYFQGNSAPDKSGLPSDRFSAERTGGSVSTLTIQRTQQEDSAVYLCASSTRGQPESYFGPGTRLTVT.

V usage is TRBV5-6 and J usage is TRBJ1-3; 7 bases line up with TRBD1. CDR3 length: 16 residues. CDR1 is SGHDT and CDR2 is YYEEEE in the germline V gene. V lost 3 bases and J lost 8; bases outside the gene matches: 14. The CDR3 reads CASSSNLQGGQDTIYF. DNA for the CDR3: TGTGCCAGCAGCTCAAACCTTCAAGGGGGCCAGGACACCATATATTTT. The whole variable domain, remainder taken from reference TRBV5-6 and TRBJ1-3, is DAGVTQSPTHLIKTRGQQVTLRCSPKSGHDTVSWYQQALGQGPQFIFQYYEEEERQRGNFPDRFSGHQFPNYSSELNVNALLLGDSALYLCASSSNLQGGQDTIYFGEGSWLTVV.

The chain joins TRBV7-2 to TRBJ2-5, with TRBD2 matching over 12 bases. This CDR3 is 16 amino acids long. With V trimmed by 5 bases and J by 1 base, 5 bases remained unmatched. Germline-derived CDR1 and CDR2 are SGHTA and FQGNSA. The CDR3 nucleotides read TGTGCCAGCAGCCCCCGGACTAGCGGGATCCAAGAGACCCAGTACTTC. Its translation: CASSPRTSGIQETQYF.

In DNA form, the CDR3 reads TGTGCCAGCAGTTACCGCGGACAGGAACGGAACACCATATATTTT. Its protein product is CASSYRGQERNTIYF. The V gene is TRBV6-6, the J gene TRBJ1-3, with 7 bases lining up with TRBD1. There are 15 residues in the CDR3. Germline lookup yields CDR1 MNHNY and CDR2 SVGAGI (reference sequence). Trimming at V came to 2 bases and at J to 7 bases, leaving 8 bases not matched to a gene.